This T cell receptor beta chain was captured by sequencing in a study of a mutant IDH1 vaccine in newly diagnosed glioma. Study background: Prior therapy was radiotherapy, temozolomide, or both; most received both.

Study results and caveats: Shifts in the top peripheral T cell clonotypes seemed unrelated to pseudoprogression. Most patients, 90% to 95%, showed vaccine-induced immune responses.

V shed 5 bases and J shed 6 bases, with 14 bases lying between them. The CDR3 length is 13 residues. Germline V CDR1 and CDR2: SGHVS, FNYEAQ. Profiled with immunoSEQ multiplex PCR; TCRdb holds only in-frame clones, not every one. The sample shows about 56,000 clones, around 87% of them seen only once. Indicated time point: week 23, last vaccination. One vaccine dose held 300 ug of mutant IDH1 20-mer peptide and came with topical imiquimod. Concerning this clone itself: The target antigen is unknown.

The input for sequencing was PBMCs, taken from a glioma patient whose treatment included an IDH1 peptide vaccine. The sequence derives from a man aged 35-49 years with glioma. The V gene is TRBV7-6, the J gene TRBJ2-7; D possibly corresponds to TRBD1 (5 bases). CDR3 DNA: TGTGCCAGCAGCGCAGTGGGGCGAATCGAGCAGTACTTC. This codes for CASSAVGRIEQYF.